The next 14 T cell receptor beta chains were all read from a single sample in a study of blood T cell repertoires in COVID-19. Data came from immunoSEQ multiplex PCR; TCRdb stores just in-frame clones and leaves some out. The sample holds some 49,000 clones; around 92% are singletons and the top ten take around 6.5%. The sequenced material came from peripheral blood. The source of these receptors is a man in his fifties with active COVID-19.

The gene calls are TRBV5-4 and TRBJ2-1; 11 positions match TRBD2. CDR1 and CDR2 (germline): SGHNT, YYREEE (reference sequence). J was trimmed by 7 bases and V by 0 bases; bases with no gene match: 9. The length of the CDR3 is 17 residues. The CDR3 loop reads CASSLGGSGGARNEQFF. Written as DNA, the CDR3 is TGTGCCAGCAGCTTGGGTGGTAGCGGGGGGGCCCGGAATGAGCAGTTCTTC. The complete variable domain, with remaining parts taken from reference TRBV5-4 and TRBJ2-1, reads ETGVTQSPTHLIKTRGQQVTLRCSSQSGHNTVSWYQQALGQGPQFIFQYYREEENGRGNFPPRFSGLQFPNYSSELNVNALELDDSALYLCASSLGGSGGARNEQFFGPGTRLTVL.

This chain connects TRBV7-2 to TRBJ2-1; no reliable D call. With 1 base removed from V and 7 bases from J, the gap between germline ends came to 8 bases. The germline V gene encodes CDR1 SGHTA and CDR2 FQGNSA. The CDR3 length is 13 residues. The CDR3 DNA follows: TGTGCCAGCAGCTTAGTCCTACGAAATGAGCAGTTCTTC. Translated: CASSLVLRNEQFF.

This clone was seen a few times. This chain links TRBV6-1 with TRBJ1-1, with D unclear. The germline V gene encodes CDR1 MNHNS and CDR2 SASEGT. Trimming removed 3 bases at V and 6 bases at J, with 8 bases between. The CDR3 has 12 residues. CDR3 region: CASSDQFSEAFF. CDR3 coding DNA: TGTGCCAGCAGTGATCAGTTCTCTGAAGCTTTCTTT.

The V gene is TRBV5-6, the J gene TRBJ1-2, with 9 positions matching TRBD1. V trimming: 4 bases; J trimming: 8 bases; junction bases outside the gene matches: 12. Per the germline V gene, CDR1 is SGHDT and CDR2 is YYEEEE. This CDR3 is built from 15 residues. CDR3 protein: CASSPDRDRVTGYTF. In nucleotides, the CDR3 is TGTGCCAGCAGCCCAGACCGGGACAGGGTTACAGGCTACACCTTC.

This chain links TRBV7-9 with TRBJ1-4; 7 bases are a match to TRBD1. The CDR3 loop spans 15 amino acids. The germline V gene has CDR1 SEHNR and CDR2 FQNEAQ (reference sequence). The trim removed 1 base at V and 6 bases at J, leaving 5 bases unmatched. The CDR3 spells CASSLGQGGDEKLFF. As DNA, the CDR3 is TGTGCCAGCAGCTTAGGACAGGGTGGCGATGAAAAACTGTTTTTT.

J is TRBJ2-7 and V is TRBV5-1, with D tentatively TRBD1 (6 bases). The CDR3 runs 15 residues. Trimming cost V 1 base and J 2 bases, with 13 bases left between them. Per the germline V gene, CDR1 is SGHRS and CDR2 is YFSETQ. The CDR3 coding sequence is TGCGCCAGCAGCTTGTGGGCAGGGGCCCCCTACGAGCAGTACTTC. Encoded protein: CASSLWAGAPYEQYF.

The gene calls are TRBV30 and TRBJ1-1; possibly TRBD1 for D (5 bases). This CDR3 has 12 amino acids. With 7 bases removed from V and 1 base from J, the gap between germline ends came to 10 bases. The germline V gene encodes CDR1 GTSNPN and CDR2 SVGIG (reference sequence). DNA for the CDR3: TGTGCCTCCATGACAGAGAACACTGAAGCTTTCTTT. This translates into CASMTENTEAFF.

The chain employs TRBV5-1 and TRBJ2-3, with 9 bases identical to TRBD1. From germline, CDR1 is SGHRS and CDR2 YFSETQ. This CDR3 spans 15 amino acids. J was trimmed by 0 bases and V by 3 bases; bases with no gene match: 2. The CDR3 DNA reads TGCGCCAGCAGCTCAGGACAGGGGAGCACAGATACGCAGTATTTT. It encodes CASSSGQGSTDTQYF.

This sequence joins TRBV9 and TRBJ2-3; D is unclear. The V end lost 0 bases, the J end lost 3 bases, and 8 bases lay between the germline ends. Germline V CDR1 and CDR2: SGDLS, YYNGEE. The CDR3 spans 14 residues. The CDR3: CASSVDGATDTQYF. The CDR3 nucleotides are TGTGCCAGCAGCGTAGACGGAGCAACAGATACGCAGTATTTT.

The gene calls are TRBV30 and TRBJ2-2; D unclear. Trimming removed 2 bases at V and 3 bases at J, with 7 bases between. CDR3 length: 13 amino acids. CDR1 is GTSNPN, CDR2 SVGIG, per germline (reference sequence). In nucleotides, the CDR3 is TGTGCCTGGAGTTTACAGTACACCGGGGAGCTGTTTTTT. Translating it yields CAWSLQYTGELFF.

The chain has TRBV27 and TRBJ2-1; TRBD2 might be the D (6 bases). The CDR3 sequence is 16 residues long. Germline CDR1 MNHEY, CDR2 SMNVEV (reference sequence). V gave up 4 bases and J gave up 4 bases, with 17 bases separating them. CDR3 amino acids: CASSSRGSGYYNEQFF. CDR3 bases: TGTGCCAGCAGTTCCCGAGGTAGCGGATATTACAATGAGCAGTTCTTC.

The rearrangement links TRBV29-1 to TRBJ1-1; 8 positions agree with TRBD1. J gave up 5 bases and V 0 bases, and 5 bases lay outside the gene matches. The CDR3 is made up of 14 amino acids. Per the germline V gene, CDR1 is SQVTM and CDR2 is ANQGSEA. Written as DNA, the CDR3 is TGCAGCGTTGAAGAAGGGACAGGTGAGACTGAAGCTTTCTTT. This translates into CSVEEGTGETEAFF.

J is TRBJ2-1 and V is TRBV7-9; 8 positions match TRBD2. CDR3 length: 17 residues. The junction had 13 bases not matched to a gene; V was cut back by 6 bases and J by 3 bases. Per the germline V gene, CDR1 is SEHNR and CDR2 is FQNEAQ (reference sequence). CDR3 DNA: TGTGCCAGCAGAGACCCGGGACTAGGTAAAGGCTACAATGAGCAGTTCTTC. Protein: CASRDPGLGKGYNEQFF.

The V call is TRBV2, the J call TRBJ2-5; D ambiguous. CDR1 is SNHLY and CDR2 is FYNNEI in the germline V gene. Trimming shortened V by 0 bases and J by 0 bases, and 8 bases separated the two germline ends. The CDR3 loop spans 15 amino acids. The CDR3 spells CASSEALRYQETQYF. CDR3 coding DNA: TGTGCCAGCAGTGAAGCGCTTCGGTACCAAGAGACCCAGTACTTC.